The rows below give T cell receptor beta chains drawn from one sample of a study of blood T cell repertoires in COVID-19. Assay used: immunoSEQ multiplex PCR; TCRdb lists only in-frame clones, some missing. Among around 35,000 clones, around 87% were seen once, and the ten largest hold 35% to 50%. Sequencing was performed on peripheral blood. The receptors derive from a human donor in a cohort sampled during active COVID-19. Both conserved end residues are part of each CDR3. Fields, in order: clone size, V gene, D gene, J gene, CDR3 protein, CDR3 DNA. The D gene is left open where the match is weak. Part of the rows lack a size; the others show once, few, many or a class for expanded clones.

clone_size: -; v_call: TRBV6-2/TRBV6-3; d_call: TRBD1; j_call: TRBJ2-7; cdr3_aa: CASSYSFQDRVLSYEQYF; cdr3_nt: TGTGCCAGCAGTTACTCGTTCCAGGACAGGGTCTTGTCCTACGAGCAGTACTTC
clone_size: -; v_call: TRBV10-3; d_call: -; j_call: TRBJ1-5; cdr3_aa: CAISAAGNNQPQHF; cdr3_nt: TGTGCCATCAGTGCTGCAGGGAACAATCAGCCCCAGCATTTT
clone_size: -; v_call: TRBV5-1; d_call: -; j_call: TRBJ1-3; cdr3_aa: CASSFSPGLSGNTIYF; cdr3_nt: TGCGCCAGCAGCTTTTCCCCAGGCTTGAGCGGAAACACCATATATTTT
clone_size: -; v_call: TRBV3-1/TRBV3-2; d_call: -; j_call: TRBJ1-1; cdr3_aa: CASGGSAEAFF; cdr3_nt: TGTGCCAGCGGGGGGTCGGCTGAAGCTTTCTTT
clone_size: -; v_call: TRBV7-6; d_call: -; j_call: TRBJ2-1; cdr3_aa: CASSLQTYNEQFF; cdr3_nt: TGTGCCAGCAGCTTACAAACCTACAATGAGCAGTTCTTC
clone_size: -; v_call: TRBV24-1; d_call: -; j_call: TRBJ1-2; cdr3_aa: CATSPSGKYGYTF; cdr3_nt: TGTGCCACCAGCCCATCGGGGAAATATGGCTACACCTTC
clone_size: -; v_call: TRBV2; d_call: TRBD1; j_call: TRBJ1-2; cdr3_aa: CASSDGQGAYGYTF; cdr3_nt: TGTGCCAGCAGTGATGGGCAGGGGGCCTATGGCTACACCTTC
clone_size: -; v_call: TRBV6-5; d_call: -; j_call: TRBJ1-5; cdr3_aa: CASSRDRTNQPQHF; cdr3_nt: TGTGCCAGCAGCCGCGACAGGACCAATCAGCCCCAGCATTTT
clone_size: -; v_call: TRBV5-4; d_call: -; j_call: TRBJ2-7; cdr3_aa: CASSLDRSYEQYF; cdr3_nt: TGTGCCAGCAGCCTCGACAGATCCTACGAGCAGTACTTC
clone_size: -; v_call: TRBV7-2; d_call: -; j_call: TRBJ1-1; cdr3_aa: CASSLSRIEDTEAFF; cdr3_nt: TGTGCCAGCAGCTTATCAAGGATAGAGGACACTGAAGCTTTCTTT
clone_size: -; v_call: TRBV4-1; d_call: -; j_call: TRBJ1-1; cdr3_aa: CASSPRRGFTEAFF; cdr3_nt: TGCGCCAGCAGCCCCCGCCGAGGGTTCACTGAAGCTTTCTTT
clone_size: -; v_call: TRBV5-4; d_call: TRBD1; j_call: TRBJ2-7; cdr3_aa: CASSRDRDEEQYF; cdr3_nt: TGTGCCAGCAGCAGAGACAGGGATGAAGAGCAGTACTTC
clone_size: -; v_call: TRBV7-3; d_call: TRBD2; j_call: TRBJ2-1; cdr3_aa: CASSLRLAGANEQFF; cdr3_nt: TGTGCCAGCAGCTTGAGACTAGCGGGGGCAAATGAGCAGTTCTTC
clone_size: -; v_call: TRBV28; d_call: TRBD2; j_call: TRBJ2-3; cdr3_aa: CASSSTSVGPDTQYF; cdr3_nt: TGTGCCAGCAGCTCAACTAGCGTGGGACCAGATACGCAGTATTTT
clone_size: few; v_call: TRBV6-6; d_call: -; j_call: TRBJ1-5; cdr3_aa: CASSFGQSNQPQHF; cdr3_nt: TGTGCCAGCAGCTTTGGACAGAGCAATCAGCCCCAGCATTTT
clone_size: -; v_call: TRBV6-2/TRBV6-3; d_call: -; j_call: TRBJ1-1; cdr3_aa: CASSSWAMNTEAFF; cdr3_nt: TGTGCCAGCAGTTCTTGGGCCATGAACACTGAAGCTTTCTTT
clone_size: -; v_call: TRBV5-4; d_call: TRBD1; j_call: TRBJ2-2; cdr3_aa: CASSGDRGVNTGELFF; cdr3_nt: TGTGCCAGCAGCGGGGACAGGGGCGTAAACACCGGGGAGCTGTTTTTT
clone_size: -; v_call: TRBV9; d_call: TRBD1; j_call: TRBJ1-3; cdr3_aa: CASSVALQGGLNSGNTIYF; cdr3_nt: TGTGCCAGCAGCGTAGCTTTACAGGGGGGCTTAAACTCTGGAAACACCATATATTTT
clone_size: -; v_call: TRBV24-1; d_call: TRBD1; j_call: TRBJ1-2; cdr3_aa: CATSAGGWNYGYTF; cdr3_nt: TGTGCCACCAGTGCAGGGGGCTGGAACTATGGCTACACCTTC
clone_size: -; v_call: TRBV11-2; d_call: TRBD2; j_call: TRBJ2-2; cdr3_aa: CASSIAGTSGSGELFF; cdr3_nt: TGTGCCAGCAGTATAGCCGGGACTAGCGGGTCCGGGGAGCTGTTTTTT
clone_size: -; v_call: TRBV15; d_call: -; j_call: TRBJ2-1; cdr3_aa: CATSLQRPNEQFF; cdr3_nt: TGTGCCACCAGCCTCCAGCGGCCCAATGAGCAGTTCTTC
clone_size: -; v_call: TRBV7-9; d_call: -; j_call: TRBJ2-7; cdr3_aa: CASSLAFLEQYF; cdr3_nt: TGTGCCAGCAGCTTAGCTTTTCTCGAGCAGTACTTC